The 21 T cell receptor beta chains presented below share a single source sample, sequenced in a study of blood T cell repertoires in COVID-19. The repertoire was sequenced with immunoSEQ multiplex PCR; TCRdb's copy has only in-frame clones and lacks some. The table lists around 230,000 clones, about 85% of them singletons. Input material: peripheral blood. The receptor set was obtained from a man in his sixties who had recovered from COVID-19.

The chain is built from TRBV4-1 and TRBJ2-3, with a possible D match to TRBD2 (6 bases). V shed 3 bases and J shed 5 bases, with 9 bases lying between them. The CDR3 contains 13 residues. CDR1 is MGHRA and CDR2 is YSYEKL in the germline V gene. Here the CDR3 DNA reads TGCGCCAGCAGCCACCTCGGGGGAGATACGCAGTATTTT. Its protein is CASSHLGGDTQYF.

The V gene is TRBV18, the J gene TRBJ1-1, with D possibly matching TRBD1 (6 bases). V was pared by 0 bases and J by 2 bases, with 10 bases between. Germline CDR1 reads KGHSH; CDR2 reads LQKENI. The CDR3 runs to 15 residues. CDR3 nucleotide sequence: TGTGCCAGCTCACCACCTCACAGGGCTAACACTGAAGCTTTCTTT. Its protein product is CASSPPHRANTEAFF.

CDR3 sequence reads: CASSPIGTRTYNEQFF. CDR3 DNA: TGCGCCAGCAGCCCCATCGGGACTAGGACCTACAATGAGCAGTTCTTC. The chain links TRBV4-1 to TRBJ2-1, with 8 bases matching TRBD2. CDR3 size: 16 residues. The V and J ends lost 4 bases and 2 bases, in that order; junction bases with no gene match: 7. CDR1 is MGHRA and CDR2 is YSYEKL in the germline V gene.

This sequence joins TRBV5-4 and TRBJ2-3, with TRBD1 identical over 7 bases. The trim removed 6 bases at V and 1 base at J, leaving 5 bases unmatched. From germline, CDR1 is SGHNT and CDR2 YYREEE (reference sequence). The CDR3 runs 14 residues. The CDR3 is CASTLDRGTDTQYF. The CDR3 coding sequence is TGTGCCAGCACCCTTGACAGGGGCACAGATACGCAGTATTTT.

The chain uses TRBV19 and TRBJ2-1; 8 nucleotides match TRBD2. Germline values: CDR1 LNHDA, CDR2 SQIVND (reference sequence). CDR3 length: 15 residues. The trim removed 4 bases at V and 4 bases at J, leaving 6 bases unmatched. The CDR3 loop reads CASSTSGGSYNEQFF. DNA for the CDR3: TGTGCCAGTAGTACCAGCGGGGGTTCGTACAATGAGCAGTTCTTC. Variable domain in full (rest from reference TRBV19 and TRBJ2-1): DGGITQSPKYLFRKEGQNVTLSCEQNLNHDAMYWYRQDPGQGLRLIYYSQIVNDFQKGDIAEGYSVSREKKESFPLTVTSAQKNPTAFYLCASSTSGGSYNEQFFGPGTRLTVL.

V and J are TRBV12-5 and TRBJ2-2; weak D call: TRBD1 (5 bases). The CDR3 spans 16 residues. V lost 0 bases and J lost 5, with 13 bases in between. Per the germline V gene, CDR1 is LGHNT and CDR2 is FRNRAP. CDR3 DNA sequence: TGTGCTAGTGGTTTGGTCCCAGGGCGATGTACCGGGGAGCTGTTTTTT. It is translated as CASGLVPGRCTGELFF.

The J gene is TRBJ2-2, the V gene TRBV5-1, with 7 bases identical to TRBD1. Germline V gene lookup returns CDR1 SGHRS and CDR2 YFSETQ. The CDR3 spans 13 residues. Unmatched junction bases numbered 5, after V lost 7 bases and J lost 5 bases. The CDR3 DNA reads as TGCGCCAGCTTTAAACAGGGGACCGGGGAGCTGTTTTTT. Translating it yields CASFKQGTGELFF.

This chain joins TRBV18 and TRBJ2-2, with a weak D call TRBD2 (7 bases). V lost 3 bases to trimming and J lost 3 bases, with 17 bases between them. CDR1 KGHSH and CDR2 LQKENI come from the germline V gene. The CDR3 has 17 residues. The CDR3 nucleotides read TGTGCCAGCTCACCGAACAGAGGGGGGGCTTACACCGGGGAGCTGTTTTTT. This sequence encodes CASSPNRGGAYTGELFF.

This chain joins TRBV18 and TRBJ1-3; D unclear. Germline assignment: CDR1 KGHSH and CDR2 LQKENI. The V end was cut by 8 bases, the J end by 4 bases, with 18 bases between. The CDR3 length is 15 residues. The CDR3 region is CASHESGNSGNTIYF. Here the CDR3 DNA reads TGTGCCAGCCATGAGTCGGGGAATTCAGGAAACACCATATATTTT. The entire variable domain, with the rest obtained from reference TRBV18 and TRBJ1-3, is as follows: NAGVMQNPRHLVRRRGQEARLRCSPMKGHSHVYWYRQLPEEGLKFMVYLQKENIIDESGMPKERFSAEFPKEGPSILRIQQVVRGDSAAYFCASHESGNSGNTIYFGEGSWLTVV.

V gene TRBV5-1 combines with J gene TRBJ1-2; 7 bases line up with TRBD1. V lost 4 bases, J lost 4 bases, and 7 bases stayed unmatched. Germline CDR1 reads SGHRS; CDR2 reads YFSETQ. The CDR3 consists of 14 residues. This CDR3 is CASSPSGQPYGYTF. The CDR3 nucleotides read TGCGCCAGCAGCCCGTCGGGACAGCCCTATGGCTACACCTTC.

The rearrangement links TRBV12-5 to TRBJ1-1, with 8 bases matching TRBD1. Germline V gene sequence: CDR1 LGHNT, CDR2 FRNRAP. This CDR3 has 16 residues. The V segment lost 0 bases and the J segment 0 bases; nucleotides outside the gene matches: 3. The DNA of the CDR3 is TGTGCTAGTGGTTTGGTCAGGGGGCCCGTGAACACTGAAGCTTTCTTT. Amino acids: CASGLVRGPVNTEAFF. The full variable domain, in which reference TRBV12-5 and TRBJ1-1 provide the parts outside the CDR3, is DARVTQTPRHKVTEMGQEVTMRCQPILGHNTVFWYRQTMMQGLELLAYFRNRAPLDDSGMPKDRFSAEMPDATLATLKIQPSEPRDSAVYFCASGLVRGPVNTEAFFGQGTRLTVV.

In this sample, this clone turned up a few times. This chain joins TRBV11-1 and TRBJ1-1; 7 nucleotides align to TRBD1. Per the germline V gene, CDR1 is SGHAT and CDR2 is FQDESV (reference sequence). V lost 1 base and J lost 0; bases outside the gene matches: 2. The CDR3 loop spans 15 amino acids. The CDR3 coding sequence is TGTGCCAGCAGCTTAGAGGGACAGATGAACACTGAAGCTTTCTTT. Translation gives CASSLEGQMNTEAFF.

The chain recombines TRBV7-6 with TRBJ2-2; the match to TRBD2 covers 8 bases. CDR1 and CDR2 (germline): SGHVS, FNYEAQ. After removal of 1 base from V and 1 base from J, the junction contained 2 bases not matched to a gene. The CDR3 is made up of 16 amino acids. The CDR3 DNA is TGTGCCAGCAGCTTAGAACTAGCGGTGAACACCGGGGAGCTGTTTTTT. Translation gives CASSLELAVNTGELFF.

J is TRBJ1-5 and V is TRBV7-9; TRBD1 is a possible D gene (5 bases). Between the trimmed V and J ends, which lost 2 bases and 3 bases, there was a span of 11 bases. The CDR3 totals 15 residues. Germline V gives CDR1 SEHNR, CDR2 FQNEAQ (reference sequence). Here the CDR3 reads CASSLQGLPNQPQHF. DNA of the CDR3: TGTGCCAGCAGCTTACAGGGTCTACCCAATCAGCCCCAGCATTTT.

J is TRBJ2-7 and V is TRBV7-7, with a tentative D call TRBD2 (7 bases). The germline gives CDR1 SSHAT, CDR2 FNYEAQ (reference sequence). Trimming removed 0 bases at V and 4 bases at J, with 19 bases between. The CDR3 runs 17 residues. The CDR3 sequence: CASSLAGRGASGYEQYF. CDR3 DNA: TGTGCCAGCAGCTTAGCGGGCCGGGGGGCCTCAGGTTACGAGCAGTACTTC.

The chain is built from TRBV3-1 (or the pseudogene TRBV3-2) and TRBJ2-6; D is ambiguous. The CDR3 has 15 amino acids. V shed 3 bases and J shed 0 bases, with 6 bases lying between them. Per germline, CDR1 LGHDT and CDR2 YNNKEL (reference sequence). The CDR3 sequence: CASSHTHSGANVLTF. CDR3 sequence (DNA): TGTGCCAGCAGCCATACACACTCTGGGGCCAACGTCCTGACTTTC.

CDR3 sequence reads: CASSRDSTYNEQFF. The CDR3 DNA sequence: TGCGCCAGCAGCAGGGACAGTACGTACAATGAGCAGTTCTTC. This chain connects TRBV5-1 to TRBJ2-1; the match to TRBD1 covers 7 bases. The CDR3 extends over 14 amino acids. V lost 4 bases and J lost 4; bases outside the gene matches: 5. CDR1 is SGHRS and CDR2 is YFSETQ in the germline V gene.

J is TRBJ2-1 and V is TRBV12-5, with D tentatively TRBD2 (5 bases). Germline values: CDR1 LGHNT, CDR2 FRNRAP. This CDR3 is built from 16 residues. V was clipped by 1 base and J by 8 bases, with 18 bases between them. The CDR3 DNA sequence: TGTGCTAGTGGTTTGGCTTATCGGGGATCGAGGGATGAGCAGTTCTTC. It specifies CASGLAYRGSRDEQFF.

J is TRBJ2-5 and V is TRBV5-5; D unresolved. This CDR3 region has 14 residues. From germline, CDR1 is SGHKS and CDR2 YYEKEE (reference sequence). The V end lost 1 base, the J end lost 2 bases, and 9 bases lay between the germline ends. The CDR3 is CASSLIVLQETQYF. The CDR3 nucleotides read TGTGCCAGCAGCTTGATAGTGTTGCAAGAGACCCAGTACTTC.

The V and J genes are TRBV9 and TRBJ2-1; D is perhaps TRBD2 (6 bases). Trimming took 0 bases from V and 8 from J, leaving 15 bases between them. CDR3 length: 15 residues. From germline, CDR1 is SGDLS and CDR2 YYNGEE. CDR3 in amino acids: CASSVGGVSGYEQFF. CDR3 nucleotides: TGTGCCAGCAGCGTAGGGGGGGTGTCCGGGTATGAGCAGTTCTTC. The variable domain in full, completed from reference TRBV9 and TRBJ2-1, reads DSGVTQTPKHLITATGQRVTLRCSPRSGDLSVYWYQQSLDQGLQFLIQYYNGEERAKGNILERFSAQQFPDLHSELNLSSLELGDSALYFCASSVGGVSGYEQFFGPGTRLTVL.

This chain links TRBV4-1 with TRBJ2-5; 7 bases match TRBD1. The CDR3 contains 15 residues. The J segment lost 5 bases and the V segment lost 6 bases, leaving 12 bases of the junction unmatched. Germline assignment: CDR1 MGHRA and CDR2 YSYEKL. The DNA for the CDR3 is TGCGCCAGCAGTCTAGCCGTACAGGGGACCGAGACCCAGTACTTC. Residues: CASSLAVQGTETQYF.